One and the same sample provided the 7 T cell receptor beta chains below, sequenced in a study of T cells after yellow fever vaccination. MiXCR, run by TCRdb on the 5' RACE reads, gives a single entry per CDR3 protein. The table lists about 32,000 distinct CDR3 sequences, about 10% of them singletons. The starting material was PBMCs, either bulk or a sorted T-cell subset (CD4+, CD8+, memory, or dextramer-sorted; not recorded which), obtained less than 16 days after the first yellow fever vaccination. The receptors here all came from a young man who received the YFV17D yellow fever vaccine.

This clonotype was seen ten or more times. The chain recombines TRBV4-1 with TRBJ2-5; 13 bases align to TRBD2. This CDR3 is built from 18 residues. CDR1 MGHRA and CDR2 YSYEKL come from the germline V gene. V gave up 6 bases and J gave up 3 bases; unmatched junction bases: 13. The CDR3 nucleotides read TGCGCCAGCAGACAAAGGGGGGGACTAGCGGGGACTGAAGAGACCCAGTACTTC. This sequence encodes CASRQRGGLAGTEETQYF.

For this clonotype: Being one base from a much bigger clone, this may be a read error. This sequence joins TRBV4-1 and TRBJ2-2; D is uncertain. V was trimmed by 1 base and J by 7 bases, leaving 13 bases between them. Germline V gives CDR1 MGHRA, CDR2 YSYEKL. The CDR3 sequence is 15 residues long. The CDR3 nucleotides are TGCGCCAGCAGCCAAGCTGGGTGCCGCGGCGGGGAGCTGTTTTTT. Its translation: CASSQAGCRGGELFF.

This clonotype was observed at least ten times. The chain couples TRBV18 to TRBJ1-1; D remains ambiguous. Germline V gene data show CDR1 as KGHSH and CDR2 as LQKENI. With 6 bases removed from V and 8 bases from J, the gap between germline ends came to 19 bases. CDR3 length: 14 amino acids. DNA of the CDR3: TGTGCCAGCTCGCGAAACTTTGAGGCGGAAGAAGCTTTCTTT. This gives the protein CASSRNFEAEEAFF.

On this clonotype: Given a much more abundant clone one base away, this may be a read error. The chain recombines TRBV5-1 with TRBJ2-3; possible D gene TRBD2, 5 bases. V lost 2 bases and J 4 bases, leaving 8 bases between the germline ends. The germline CDR1 and CDR2 sequences are SGHRS and YFSETQ. The CDR3 runs to 13 residues. CDR3: CASSFEGSDTQYF. DNA for the CDR3: TGCGCCAGCAGCTTCGAGGGCTCAGATACGCAGTATTTT. Full variable domain (outside the CDR3, taken from reference TRBV5-1 and TRBJ2-3): KAGVTQTPRYLIKTRGQQVTLSCSPISGHRSVSWYQQTPGQGLQFLFEYFSETQRNKGNFPGRFSGRQFSNSRSEMNVSTLELGDSALYLCASSFEGSDTQYFGPGTRLTVL.

This clonotype was found many times. V usage is TRBV5-1 and J usage is TRBJ2-3; 8 bases match TRBD2. Germline-derived CDR1 and CDR2 are SGHRS and YFSETQ. This CDR3 is 15 amino acids long. V dropped 1 base and J dropped 2; count of bases not matched to a gene: 3. This chain's CDR3 is CASSLNGGDTDTQYF. The CDR3 nucleotides read TGCGCCAGCAGCTTGAACGGGGGGGACACAGATACGCAGTATTTT.

Ten or more counts support this clonotype. V usage is TRBV20-1 and J usage is TRBJ2-7; D possibly corresponds to TRBD1 (5 bases). The CDR3 is made up of 14 amino acids. V shed 3 bases and J shed 0 bases, with 12 bases lying between them. Germline V gene data show CDR1 as DFQATT and CDR2 as SNEGSKA (reference sequence). The DNA of the CDR3 is TGCAGTGCTAGGCCCGACAGCAGCTCCTACGAGCAGTACTTC. Residues: CSARPDSSSYEQYF.

This clonotype has at least ten counts. The gene calls are TRBV3-1 and TRBJ2-6; D unresolved. CDR1 is LGHDT, CDR2 YNNKEL, per germline (reference sequence). This CDR3 has 13 residues. Trimming took off 4 bases at V and 0 bases at J, with 1 base between the two ends. CDR3 in DNA: TGTGCCAGCAGCCCCTCTGGGGCCAACGTCCTGACTTTC. This encodes CASSPSGANVLTF.